The T cell receptor (beta chain) described here comes from a study of CD8 T cells in ankylosing spondylitis. Study-wide results and caveats: In peripheral blood, disease-linked CD8+ clones occurred at relatively low frequencies.

Per germline, CDR1 MNHEY and CDR2 SVGAGI. V was shortened by 6 bases and J by 9 bases, with 15 bases between the two germline ends. CDR3 length: 12 amino acids. A quantitative 5'-RACE method, one with molecular barcodes, was used to make TCR beta libraries. TCRdb passed the 5' RACE reads through MiXCR, listing each CDR3 protein once. The sample lists about 350,000 distinct CDR3 sequences, 20% to 25% occurring once. Of note for this clonotype: What it binds is not known.

V usage is TRBV6-5 and J usage is TRBJ2-7; D ambiguous. The sequenced sample was blood, either unsorted or a sorted T cell fraction (not recorded which). The sequence was obtained from a male donor with ankylosing spondylitis or in good health (not recorded which). CDR3 amino acids: CASSYPGQAQYF. CDR3 DNA: TGTGCCAGCAGCTACCCAGGTCAGGCGCAGTACTTC.